Each of the 7 T cell receptor beta chains below was sequenced from the same sample in a study of sequential checkpoint blockade in melanoma. The treatment is: randomized to nivolumab then ipilimumab (arm A) or the reverse (arm B). Here immunoSEQ multiplex PCR was the method, and the copy in TCRdb shows in-frame clones only, minus some. The sample has about 13,000 clones, roughly 21% seen once. The specimen comprised tumor tissue (inferred from file names), sampled from a patient given nivolumab and ipilimumab in sequence. The source is a human donor with melanoma.

This clone was detected only a few times. V usage is TRBV9 and J usage is TRBJ2-1; the match to TRBD2 covers 9 bases. V trimming: 0 bases; J trimming: 5 bases; junction bases outside the gene matches: 6. The germline V gene encodes CDR1 SGDLS and CDR2 YYNGEE. This CDR3 comprises 16 residues. The CDR3 loop reads CASSVAGTSPNNEQFF. For the CDR3, the DNA is TGTGCCAGCAGCGTAGCTGGGACTAGCCCCAACAATGAGCAGTTCTTC.

This clone has a handful of counts. The chain links TRBV6-8 to TRBJ2-2; TRBD2 matches at 11 bases. CDR1 MNHGY and CDR2 SAAAGT come from the germline V gene. This CDR3 spans 18 amino acids. J was trimmed by 4 bases and V by 2 bases; bases with no gene match: 9. The CDR3 DNA is TGTGCCAGCAGTTACGATAGCGGGAGGGCCGCGATCACCGGGGAGCTGTTTTTT. Translated: CASSYDSGRAAITGELFF.

This clone showed up just a few times. The CDR3 spells CASSKDRGYPYEQYF. As DNA, the CDR3 is TGTGCCAGCAGTAAGGACAGGGGGTATCCCTACGAGCAGTACTTC. The gene calls are TRBV11-3 and TRBJ2-7; the match to TRBD1 covers 10 bases. V lost 6 bases and J lost 2; bases outside the gene matches: 7. Per germline, CDR1 SGHNT and CDR2 YENEEA. The CDR3 is 15 residues long.

This clone was seen more than once but under ten times. This sequence joins TRBV27 and TRBJ1-2; 12 bases fit TRBD1. The length of the CDR3 is 17 residues. V trimming: 8 bases; J trimming: 7 bases; junction bases outside the gene matches: 17. The V gene's germline CDR1 is MNHEY and CDR2 SMNVEV (reference sequence). The CDR3 sequence is CASSIGPGTGGLFGYTF. The CDR3 region has the DNA TGTGCCAGCTCCATTGGCCCGGGGACAGGGGGCCTCTTTGGCTACACCTTC.

By share, this clone counts as medium-sized (0.01 to 0.1%). The chain joins TRBV19 to TRBJ1-1; D possibly corresponds to TRBD1 (5 bases). Germline CDR1 reads LNHDA; CDR2 reads SQIVND (reference sequence). Trimming took off 7 bases at V and 0 bases at J, with 12 bases between the two ends. CDR3 length equals 14 residues. As DNA, the CDR3 is TGTGCCAGTAAACTTGGACACTTGAACACTGAAGCTTTCTTT. This codes for CASKLGHLNTEAFF. Full variable domain (rest looked up from reference TRBV19 and TRBJ1-1): DGGITQSPKYLFRKEGQNVTLSCEQNLNHDAMYWYRQDPGQGLRLIYYSQIVNDFQKGDIAEGYSVSREKKESFPLTVTSAQKNPTAFYLCASKLGHLNTEAFFGQGTRLTVV.

The chain recombines TRBV19 with TRBJ1-1, with 10 positions matching TRBD1. This CDR3 region has 15 residues. Trimming at V came to 6 bases and at J to 4 bases, leaving 8 bases not matched to a gene. Germline loops: CDR1 LNHDA, CDR2 SQIVND (reference sequence). The CDR3 coding sequence is TGTGCCAGTAGCGCATGGGACAGGGGATCCACTGAAGCTTTCTTT. Protein product: CASSAWDRGSTEAFF.

This chain uses TRBV28 with TRBJ1-5; 10 bases agree with TRBD1. Germline V gives CDR1 MDHEN, CDR2 SYDVKM. Trimming cost V 6 bases and J 6 bases; bases outside gene matches: 11. The CDR3 has 16 residues. CDR3 residues: CASRSGQGFRGQPQHF. CDR3 coding DNA: TGTGCCAGCAGATCGGGACAGGGGTTTAGGGGTCAGCCCCAGCATTTT.